This TCR beta chain was recorded in a study of T-cell memory formation after mild COVID-19. Study observations and caveats: Whereas later expanders leaned CD4+, clones contracting day 15 to 85 showed a balanced CD4/CD8 makeup.

TCRdb reanalysed the 5' RACE reads using MiXCR and keeps one entry per CDR3 protein. This table has approximately 300,000 distinct CDR3 sequences, about 15% appearing once. Trimming removed 6 bases from V and 2 bases from J, with 11 bases in between. This CDR3 has 13 residues. In germline, CDR1 is MNHNY, CDR2 SVGAGI (reference sequence). As regards this clonotype: Its antigen is unidentified.

The chain employs TRBV6-6 and TRBJ2-7, with TRBD1 as a possible D gene (5 bases). The receptor was derived from a man aged 18-30 years who had mild COVID-19 (a few samples of this study predate the infection). Cell type and time point are not known. Material: PBMCs or a T cell subset sorted from them (not recorded which). The CDR3: CASRGHETYEQYV. The CDR3 DNA reads as TGTGCCAGCAGAGGACACGAAACCTACGAGCAGTACGTC.